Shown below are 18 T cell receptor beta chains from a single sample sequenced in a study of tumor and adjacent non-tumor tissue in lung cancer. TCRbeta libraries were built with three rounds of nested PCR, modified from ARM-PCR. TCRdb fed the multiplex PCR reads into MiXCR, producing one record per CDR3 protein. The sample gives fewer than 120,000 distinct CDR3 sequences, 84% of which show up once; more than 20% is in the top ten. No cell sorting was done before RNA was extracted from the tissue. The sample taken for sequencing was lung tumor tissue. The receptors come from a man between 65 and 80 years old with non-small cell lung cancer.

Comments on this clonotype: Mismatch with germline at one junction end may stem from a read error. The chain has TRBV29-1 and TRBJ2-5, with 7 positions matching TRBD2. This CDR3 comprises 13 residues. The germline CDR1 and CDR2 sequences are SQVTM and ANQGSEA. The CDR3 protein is CSVGGIFEETQYF. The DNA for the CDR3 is TGCAGCGTGGGGGGGATTTTCGAGGAGACCCAATACTTC.

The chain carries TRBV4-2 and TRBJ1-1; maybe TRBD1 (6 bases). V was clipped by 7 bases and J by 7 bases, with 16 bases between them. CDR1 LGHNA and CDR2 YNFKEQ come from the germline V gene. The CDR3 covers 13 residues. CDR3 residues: CASNRTDLIEAFF. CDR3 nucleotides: TGTGCCAGCAATCGGACAGACCTTATTGAAGCTTTCTTT.

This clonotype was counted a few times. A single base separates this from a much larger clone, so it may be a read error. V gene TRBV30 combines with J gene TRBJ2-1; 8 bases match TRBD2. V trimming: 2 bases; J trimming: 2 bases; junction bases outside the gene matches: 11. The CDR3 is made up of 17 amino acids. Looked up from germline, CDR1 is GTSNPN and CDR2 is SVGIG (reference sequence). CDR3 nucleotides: TGTGCCTGGAGTACCCGGATGATAGCGGGAACCTACAATGAGCAGTTCTTC. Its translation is CAWSTRMIAGTYNEQFF.

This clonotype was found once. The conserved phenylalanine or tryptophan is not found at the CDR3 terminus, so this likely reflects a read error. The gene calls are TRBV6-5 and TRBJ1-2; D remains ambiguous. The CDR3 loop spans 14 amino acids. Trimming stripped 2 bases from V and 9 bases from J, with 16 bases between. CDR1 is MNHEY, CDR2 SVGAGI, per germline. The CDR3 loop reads CASSYPPPAGSYTS. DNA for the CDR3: TGTGCCAGCAGTTACCCTCCCCCCGCGGGAAGCTACACCTCC.

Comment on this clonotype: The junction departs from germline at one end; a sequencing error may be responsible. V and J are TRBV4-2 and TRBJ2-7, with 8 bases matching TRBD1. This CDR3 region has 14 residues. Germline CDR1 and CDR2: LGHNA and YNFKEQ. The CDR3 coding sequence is TGTGCCAGCAACCAAGGACAGGGTCTCTACGGGCAGTATTTC. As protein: CASNQGQGLYGQYF.

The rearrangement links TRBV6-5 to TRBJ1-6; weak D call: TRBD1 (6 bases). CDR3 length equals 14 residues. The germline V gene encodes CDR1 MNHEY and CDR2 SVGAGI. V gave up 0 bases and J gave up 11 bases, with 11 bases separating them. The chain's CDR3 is CASSYSDRVTPLHF. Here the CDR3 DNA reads TGTGCCAGCAGTTACTCGGACAGAGTAACACCCCTCCACTTT.

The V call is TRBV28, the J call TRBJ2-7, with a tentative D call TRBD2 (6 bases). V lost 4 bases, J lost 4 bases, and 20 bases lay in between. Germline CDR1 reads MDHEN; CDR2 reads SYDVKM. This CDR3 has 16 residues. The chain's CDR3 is CASSYPTKGSGYEQYF. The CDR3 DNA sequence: TGTGCCAGCAGTTACCCGACGAAGGGGAGCGGGTACGAGCAGTACTTC. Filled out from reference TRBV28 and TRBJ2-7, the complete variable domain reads DVKVTQSSRYLVKRTGEKVFLECVQDMDHENMFWYRQDPGLGLRLIYFSYDVKMKEKGDIPEGYSVSREKKERFSLILESASTNQTSMYLCASSYPTKGSGYEQYFGPGTRLTVT.

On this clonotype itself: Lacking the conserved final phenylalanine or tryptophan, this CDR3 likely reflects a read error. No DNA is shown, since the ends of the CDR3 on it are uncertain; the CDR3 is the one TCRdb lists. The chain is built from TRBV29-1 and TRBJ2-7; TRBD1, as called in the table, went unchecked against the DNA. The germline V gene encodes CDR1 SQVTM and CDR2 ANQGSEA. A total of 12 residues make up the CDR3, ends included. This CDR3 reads CNGETGNREQYS.

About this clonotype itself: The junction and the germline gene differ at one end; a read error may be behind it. In nucleotides, the CDR3 is TGCGCCAGCAGCTTAGTTGTGGAGACCTACGAGCAGTACTTC. It yields the protein CASSLVVETYEQYF. The chain recombines TRBV11-2 with TRBJ2-7; D call uncertain. The CDR3 length is 14 residues. From germline, CDR1 is SGHAT and CDR2 FQNNGV.

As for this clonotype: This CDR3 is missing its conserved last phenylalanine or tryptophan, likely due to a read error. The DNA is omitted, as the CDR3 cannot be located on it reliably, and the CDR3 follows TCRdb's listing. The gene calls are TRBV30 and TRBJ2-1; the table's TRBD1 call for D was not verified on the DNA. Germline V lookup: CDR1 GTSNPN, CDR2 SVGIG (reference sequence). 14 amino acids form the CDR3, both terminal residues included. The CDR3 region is CAWDRDREYNEHFI.

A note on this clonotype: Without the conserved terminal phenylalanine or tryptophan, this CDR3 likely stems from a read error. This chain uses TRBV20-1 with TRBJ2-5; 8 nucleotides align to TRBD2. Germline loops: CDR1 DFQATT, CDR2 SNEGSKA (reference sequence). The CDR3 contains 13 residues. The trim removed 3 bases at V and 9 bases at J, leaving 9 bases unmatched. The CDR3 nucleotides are TGCAGTGCTAGGGGCGGGGGGTGGGAGGCCCAGTACTTA. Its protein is CSARGGGWEAQYL.

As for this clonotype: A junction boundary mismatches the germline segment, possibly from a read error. This CDR3 reads CASSGGIAGGEQLF. CDR3 coding DNA: TGTGCCAGCAGTGGGGGAATAGCGGGCGGCGAGCAGTTATTC. The rearrangement uses TRBV6-5 and TRBJ2-1, with 7 bases matching TRBD2. Germline V gene sequence: CDR1 MNHEY, CDR2 SVGAGI. The CDR3 has 14 residues.

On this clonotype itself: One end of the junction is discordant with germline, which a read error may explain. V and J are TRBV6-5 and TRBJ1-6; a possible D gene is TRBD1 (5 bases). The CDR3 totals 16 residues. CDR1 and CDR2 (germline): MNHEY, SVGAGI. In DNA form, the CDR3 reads TGTGCCAGTAGTAAAGCCGGGACGGAGGTTTATTCATCCCTCCACTTT. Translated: CASSKAGTEVYSSLHF.

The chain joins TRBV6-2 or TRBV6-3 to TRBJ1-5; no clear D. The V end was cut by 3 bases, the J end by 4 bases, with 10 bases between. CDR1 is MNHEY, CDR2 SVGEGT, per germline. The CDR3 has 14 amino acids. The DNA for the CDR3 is TGTGCCAGCAGTTATCATGGGGAAAATCAGCCCCAGCATTTT. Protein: CASSYHGENQPQHF.

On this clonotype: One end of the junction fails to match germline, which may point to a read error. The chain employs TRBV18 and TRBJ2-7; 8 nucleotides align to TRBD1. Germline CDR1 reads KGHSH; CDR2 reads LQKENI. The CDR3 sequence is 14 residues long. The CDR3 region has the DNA TGTGCCGGCTCACCACCTGGACAGGGATACGAGGAGTACTTC. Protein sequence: CAGSPPGQGYEEYF.

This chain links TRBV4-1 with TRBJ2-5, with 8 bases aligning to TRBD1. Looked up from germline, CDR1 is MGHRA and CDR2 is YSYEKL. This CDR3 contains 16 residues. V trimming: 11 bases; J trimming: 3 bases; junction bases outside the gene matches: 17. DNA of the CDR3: TGCGCCGGTAGCCGAAACCCGGGACAGGCTGAAGAGACCCAGTACTTC. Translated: CAGSRNPGQAEETQYF.

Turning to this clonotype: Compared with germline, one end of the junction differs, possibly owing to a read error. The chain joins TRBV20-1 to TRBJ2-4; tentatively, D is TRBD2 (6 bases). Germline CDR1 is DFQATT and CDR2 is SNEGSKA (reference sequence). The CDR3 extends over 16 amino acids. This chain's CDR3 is CSARRGAGSSYNEQSF. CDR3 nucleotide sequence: TGCAGTGCTCGGAGGGGTGCAGGTAGCTCCTACAATGAGCAGTCCTTC.

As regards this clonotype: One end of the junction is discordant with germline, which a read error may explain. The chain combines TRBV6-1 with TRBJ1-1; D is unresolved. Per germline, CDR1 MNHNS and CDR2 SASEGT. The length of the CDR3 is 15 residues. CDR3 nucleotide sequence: TGTGCCAGCTGTGAACGAAGGATCTTGCACCCTGAAGCTTTCTTT. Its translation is CASCERRILHPEAFF.